These 26 T cell receptor beta chains share one sample of origin, sequenced in a study of radiotherapy plus CTLA-4 blockade in lung cancer. Libraries were prepared by immunoSEQ multiplex PCR; TCRdb keeps only in-frame clonotypes and omits some of them. Of around 70,000 clones in the sample, about 83% were seen once. The material sequenced was peripheral blood, taken from a patient treated with radiotherapy plus ipilimumab. These TCRs come from a human donor with non-small cell lung cancer who had a partial response to radiotherapy plus ipilimumab.

V usage is TRBV5-4 and J usage is TRBJ2-1, with D possibly matching TRBD2 (5 bases). V lost 0 bases and J lost 6, with 16 bases in between. This CDR3 has 16 amino acids. Germline CDR1 and CDR2: SGHNT and YYREEE (reference sequence). The CDR3 loop is CASSLADHAGGNEQFF. CDR3 bases: TGTGCCAGCAGCTTGGCCGATCACGCGGGCGGCAATGAGCAGTTCTTC.

The chain uses TRBV7-2 and TRBJ1-3; D gene ambiguous. Looked up from germline, CDR1 is SGHTA and CDR2 is FQGNSA. Trimming stripped 4 bases from V and 0 bases from J, with 4 bases between. This CDR3 spans 13 amino acids. The CDR3 bases are TGTGCCAGCAGCTCCGGCTCTGGAAACACCATATATTTT. Translating it yields CASSSGSGNTIYF.

The chain combines TRBV28 with TRBJ1-1; tentatively, D is TRBD1 (6 bases). Germline CDR1 MDHEN, CDR2 SYDVKM. With 6 bases removed from V and 1 base from J, the gap between germline ends came to 18 bases. This CDR3 is built from 16 residues. CDR3 amino acids: CASSHGSDRPNTEAFF. The CDR3, as DNA: TGTGCCAGCAGCCATGGGTCAGACAGGCCGAACACTGAAGCTTTCTTT.

This rearrangement joins TRBV28 to TRBJ2-7; TRBD2 matches 12 bases. The V segment lost 3 bases and the J segment 7 bases; nucleotides outside the gene matches: 7. CDR1 is MDHEN, CDR2 SYDVKM, per germline. The CDR3 is 15 amino acids. The CDR3 bases are TGTGCCAGCAGTTTTTCTAGCGGGAGGGTGGGAGAGCAGTACTTC. This encodes CASSFSSGRVGEQYF.

The V call is TRBV5-1, the J call TRBJ2-7; 8 bases are a match to TRBD1. Germline V lookup: CDR1 SGHRS, CDR2 YFSETQ. The CDR3 runs 15 residues. Germline trimming cut 4 bases from V and 2 bases from J; bases unmatched to any gene: 8. CDR3 nucleotide sequence: TGCGCCAGCAGCCCGGGACAGGCAATCCCCTACGAGCAGTACTTC. Protein product: CASSPGQAIPYEQYF.

J is TRBJ1-2 and V is TRBV6-6; unclear D gene. Trimming took 6 bases from V and 5 from J, leaving 10 bases between them. The CDR3 length is 12 residues. Germline V gives CDR1 MNHNY, CDR2 SVGAGI (reference sequence). This chain's CDR3 is CASSPADYGYTF. CDR3 in DNA: TGTGCCAGCAGCCCCGCGGATTATGGCTACACCTTC.

The CDR3 coding sequence is TGTGCCAGTAGGACAGGGGGACTTACTGAAGCTTTCTTT. It yields the protein CASRTGGLTEAFF. The chain has TRBV6-1 and TRBJ1-1, with TRBD1 matching over 10 bases. V dropped 9 bases and J dropped 5; count of bases not matched to a gene: 6. Germline CDR1 MNHNS, CDR2 SASEGT. The CDR3 is made up of 13 amino acids.

V usage is TRBV10-3 and J usage is TRBJ2-7, with 7 bases fitting TRBD2. V lost 3 bases to trimming and J lost 0 bases; unmatched junction nucleotides: 5. The CDR3 has 15 amino acids. Germline V gene data show CDR1 as ENHRY and CDR2 as SYGVKD. The CDR3 loop reads CAISDRRGSSYEQYF. As DNA, the CDR3 is TGTGCCATCAGTGACCGGCGGGGGAGCTCCTACGAGCAGTACTTC.

This clone has a handful of counts. The rearrangement links TRBV9 to TRBJ2-1; 10 bases agree with TRBD2. Looked up from germline, CDR1 is SGDLS and CDR2 is YYNGEE. V lost 3 bases, J lost 7 bases, and 7 bases stayed unmatched. This CDR3 region has 15 residues. The CDR3 is CASSALAGEANEQFF. As DNA, the CDR3 is TGTGCCAGCAGCGCCCTAGCGGGAGAGGCAAATGAGCAGTTCTTC. The full variable domain, with the rest looked up from reference TRBV9 and TRBJ2-1, is DSGVTQTPKHLITATGQRVTLRCSPRSGDLSVYWYQQSLDQGLQFLIQYYNGEERAKGNILERFSAQQFPDLHSELNLSSLELGDSALYFCASSALAGEANEQFFGPGTRLTVL.

V and J are TRBV5-1 and TRBJ1-1, with 8 bases matching TRBD1. V lost 0 bases and J lost 3; bases outside the gene matches: 13. Germline values: CDR1 SGHRS, CDR2 YFSETQ. The CDR3 covers 18 residues. The CDR3 coding sequence is TGCGCCAGCAGCTTGGCTACAGGGGGTTTAAGCGGGGACACTGAAGCTTTCTTT. This translates into CASSLATGGLSGDTEAFF.

This sequence joins TRBV18 and TRBJ2-5; 7 bases agree with TRBD2. This CDR3 region has 14 residues. J lost 5 bases, V lost 2 bases, and 5 bases had no gene match. Germline CDR1 is KGHSH and CDR2 is LQKENI. The CDR3 DNA reads TGTGCCAGCTCACCAATCTCCGGGGGGGAGACCCAGTACTTC. This sequence encodes CASSPISGGETQYF.

This clone was seen only once. The chain carries TRBV5-1 and TRBJ2-7; 8 bases map to TRBD2. V lost 3 bases and J lost 5; bases outside the gene matches: 10. The CDR3 contains 15 residues. Germline loops: CDR1 SGHRS, CDR2 YFSETQ. This CDR3 is CASSSGGSGSHEQYF. CDR3 bases: TGCGCCAGCAGCTCCGGGGGAAGCGGGAGCCACGAGCAGTACTTC.

The genes are TRBV4-1 and TRBJ2-2, with D maybe TRBD2 (5 bases). CDR3 length: 15 residues. V gave up 4 bases and J gave up 2 bases, with 11 bases separating them. CDR1 is MGHRA, CDR2 YSYEKL, per germline. The CDR3 is CASSPPRGNTGELFF. Here the CDR3 DNA reads TGCGCCAGCAGCCCACCCCGGGGAAACACCGGGGAGCTGTTTTTT.

V is TRBV5-1 and J is TRBJ2-1; D may be TRBD1 (5 bases). The CDR3 runs to 14 residues. V lost 4 bases and J 3 bases, leaving 11 bases between the germline ends. Looked up from germline, CDR1 is SGHRS and CDR2 is YFSETQ. DNA of the CDR3: TGCGCCAGCAGCGCCGACAGTCTCTACAATGAGCAGTTCTTC. Encoded protein: CASSADSLYNEQFF.

The chain recombines TRBV7-2 with TRBJ2-1; 13 bases fit TRBD2. The CDR3 runs 17 residues. The V and J ends lost 2 bases and 2 bases, in that order; junction bases with no gene match: 3. CDR1 is SGHTA, CDR2 FQGNSA, per germline. DNA for the CDR3: TGTGCCAGCAGCTTAAGCACTAGCGGGAGGGCCTACAATGAGCAGTTCTTC. Its translation: CASSLSTSGRAYNEQFF.

The rearrangement joins TRBV27 to TRBJ2-1, with 7 bases that match TRBD1. The CDR3 is made up of 15 amino acids. V lost 6 bases to trimming and J lost 9 bases; unmatched junction nucleotides: 14. Germline V gene sequence: CDR1 MNHEY, CDR2 SMNVEV (reference sequence). The CDR3 is CASSYLDRAYGEQFF. Here the CDR3 DNA reads TGTGCCAGCAGCTACCTCGACAGGGCCTATGGTGAGCAGTTCTTC.

The rearrangement links TRBV2 to TRBJ2-2; the D gene is possibly TRBD1 (6 bases). From germline, CDR1 is SNHLY and CDR2 FYNNEI. V was cut by 7 bases and J by 5 bases, with 11 bases left in between. This CDR3 comprises 13 residues. CDR3 protein: CASKGDGTGELFF. The DNA of the CDR3 is TGTGCCAGCAAGGGGGACGGGACCGGGGAGCTGTTTTTT.

The chain employs TRBV7-2 and TRBJ1-1; 7 bases are shared with TRBD1. V dropped 3 bases and J dropped 4; count of bases not matched to a gene: 8. The CDR3 sequence is 15 residues long. Germline V CDR1 and CDR2: SGHTA, FQGNSA. Here the CDR3 reads CASSFRDRDRTEAFF. In nucleotides, the CDR3 is TGTGCCAGCAGCTTCCGAGACAGGGATCGCACTGAAGCTTTCTTT.

The rearrangement uses TRBV7-2 and TRBJ2-3, with TRBD2 matching 9 bases. Trimming removed 1 base from V and 0 bases from J; junction bases left unmatched: 2. Per the germline V gene, CDR1 is SGHTA and CDR2 is FQGNSA. The CDR3 is 16 amino acids. The CDR3 spells CASSLGGLASTDTQYF. The CDR3 coding sequence is TGTGCCAGCAGCTTAGGGGGACTAGCAAGCACAGATACGCAGTATTTT. The whole variable domain, filled in from reference TRBV7-2 and TRBJ2-3, reads GAGVSQSPSNKVTEKGKDVELRCDPISGHTALYWYRQSLGQGLEFLIYFQGNSAPDKSGLPSDRFSAERTGGSVSTLTIQRTQQEDSAVYLCASSLGGLASTDTQYFGPGTRLTVL.

The chain combines TRBV18 with TRBJ2-1; no definite D call. This CDR3 comprises 15 residues. CDR1 KGHSH and CDR2 LQKENI come from the germline V gene. Trimming removed 2 bases at V and 4 bases at J, with 12 bases between. The CDR3 sequence: CASSPGRLIYNEQFF. CDR3 DNA: TGTGCCAGCTCACCAGGAAGACTTATTTACAATGAGCAGTTCTTC.

The gene calls are TRBV18 and TRBJ1-2; D possibly corresponds to TRBD1 (6 bases). V lost 2 bases and J lost 4, with 11 bases in between. CDR1 KGHSH and CDR2 LQKENI come from the germline V gene. The CDR3 runs to 14 residues. Written as DNA, the CDR3 is TGTGCCAGCTCACCAAATCAGGGGCTCTATGGCTACACCTTC. Residues: CASSPNQGLYGYTF.

This chain connects TRBV30 to TRBJ2-7, with D possibly TRBD2 on 6 matching bases. Germline loops: CDR1 GTSNPN, CDR2 SVGIG (reference sequence). The CDR3 runs to 14 residues. Trimming left V 5 bases short and J 7 bases short, with 21 bases between. The CDR3 nucleotides read TGTGCCTGGGGTAAAGGAGGGGCGGCCGGGGAGCAGTACTTC. The encoded protein is CAWGKGGAAGEQYF. Based on the CDR3 plus reference TRBV30 and TRBJ2-7, the full variable domain is SQTIHQWPATLVQPVGSPLSLECTVEGTSNPNLYWYRQAAGRGLQLLFYSVGIGQISSEVPQNLSASRPQDRQFILSSKKLLLSDSGFYLCAWGKGGAAGEQYFGPGTRLTVT.

The V and J genes are TRBV6-1 and TRBJ2-7, with D possibly matching TRBD2 (7 bases). CDR1 and CDR2 (germline): MNHNS, SASEGT. Between the trimmed V and J ends, which lost 4 bases and 5 bases, there was a span of 15 bases. This CDR3 contains 14 residues. The CDR3 nucleotides are TGTGCCAGCAGTGTGGAGGGAGGGGGGGACGAGCAGTACTTC. Its protein product is CASSVEGGGDEQYF.

This clone was recorded only once. V and J are TRBV5-1 and TRBJ2-3; 8 positions match TRBD2. This CDR3 is 14 amino acids long. CDR1 is SGHRS, CDR2 YFSETQ, per germline. V lost 4 bases to trimming and J lost 3 bases; unmatched junction nucleotides: 4. The CDR3 reads CASSAGLATDTQYF. The CDR3 DNA sequence: TGCGCCAGCAGCGCCGGACTAGCTACAGATACGCAGTATTTT.

The CDR3 protein is CASSPIRGAQTDTQYF. The CDR3 coding sequence is TGTGCCAGCAGTCCGATCCGGGGGGCGCAAACAGATACGCAGTATTTT. The rearrangement joins TRBV27 to TRBJ2-3; maybe TRBD2 (7 bases). CDR1 MNHEY and CDR2 SMNVEV come from the germline V gene (reference sequence). This CDR3 is 16 amino acids long. The ends were cut back, 5 bases at V and 3 bases at J, with 18 bases in the middle.

V usage is TRBV6-6 and J usage is TRBJ2-5, with D maybe TRBD1 (6 bases). With the DNA end fitting TRBJ2-7 better, the J assignment may be wrong. The CDR3 length is 15 residues. Germline CDR1 reads MNHNY; CDR2 reads SVGAGI (reference sequence). In DNA form, the CDR3 reads TGTGCCAGCACCAGCCGGGACACAAAAATCTACGAGCAGTACTTC. Translating gives CASTSRDTKIYEQYF.